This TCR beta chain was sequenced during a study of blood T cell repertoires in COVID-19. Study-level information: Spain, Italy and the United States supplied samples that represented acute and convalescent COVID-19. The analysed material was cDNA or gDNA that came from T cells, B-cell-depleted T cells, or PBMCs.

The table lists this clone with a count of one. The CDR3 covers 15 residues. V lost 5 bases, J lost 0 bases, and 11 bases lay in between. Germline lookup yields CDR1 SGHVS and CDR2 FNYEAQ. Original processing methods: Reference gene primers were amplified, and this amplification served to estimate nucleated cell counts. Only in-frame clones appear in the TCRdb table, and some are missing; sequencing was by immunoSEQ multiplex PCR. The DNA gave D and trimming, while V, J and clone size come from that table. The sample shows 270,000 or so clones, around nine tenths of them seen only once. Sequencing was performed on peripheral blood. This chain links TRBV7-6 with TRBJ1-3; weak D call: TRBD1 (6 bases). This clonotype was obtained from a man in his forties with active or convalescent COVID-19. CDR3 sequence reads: CASSPDSYSGNTIYF. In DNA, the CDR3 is TGTGCCAGCAGCCCGGACAGTTACTCTGGAAACACCATATATTTT.